Listed here is a single TCR beta chain. This clonotype was seen only a few times. The clone's antigen remains unknown. Nothing much larger sits one base from this clone, and base qualities are not available. Receptor amplification or capture employed PCR. The listed sequencing device is Illumina HiSeq 2500. TCR libraries were prepared with molecular barcoding, using unique molecular identifiers to normalize TCRbeta repertoire quantification. TCRdb reprocessed the public reads (quality trimming at Q25 with fastp, clone calling with MiXCR) and kept in-frame beta chains. Rows merge per CDR3 protein into single entries with the most common DNA and genes. The sample includes around 100,000 distinct CDR3 sequences, with about 5.6% observed a single time. The ten largest clones capture 5.5% to 7% of the sample. The CDR3 starts with the cysteine, ends with the phenylalanine, and has 17 residues. Here the CDR3 DNA is all that survives: 51 bases in frame from base 1. The germline V gene (reference sequence) sets CDR1 to LGHDT and CDR2 to YNNKEL. The V end loses 0 bases and the J end loses 0 bases, and a stretch of 15 bases separates them.

The data are from a study of T-cell reconstitution after alpha-beta-depleted transplantation in children (dated by TCRdb to the mid-2010s). About the study as a whole: Using TCR repertoire profiling, the study quantitatively followed how T-cell immune reconstitution unfolded in children after TCRalphabeta/CD19-depleted allogeneic hematopoietic cell transplantation.

Taken with the paper, the label for time point translates to: day 60 (about 2 months) after transplantation. Sample treatment or condition, as interpreted from the label and publication: allogeneic hematopoietic cell transplantation with graft depleted of TCRalphabeta T cells and CD19 B cells. The children who served as transplant recipients had been given grafts of TCRalphabeta/CD19-depleted allogeneic hematopoietic cells. The research as a whole found: Apparently early alphabetaT-cell count recovery about two months after transplant reportedly relied on only several hundred rapidly expanded clones derived from non-depleted graft cells. Over subsequent months, a decline in hyperexpanded clone frequencies was noted, and after one year, T-cell counts and TCRbeta diversity were mostly ascribed to newly produced T cells. In some patients, the high TCRbeta diversity seen at day 60 was put down to recipient T cells and intrathymic progenitors that had survived conditioning.

This material consisted of PBMCs, mostly from graft donor cells, taken 60 days after TCRalphabeta/CD19-depleted stem cell transplant. Recombination linked TRBV3-1 to TRBJ2-7; the D region may be TRBD1 or TRBD2, each matching 5 bases equally. The clonotype originates from a female patient aged 2 to 10 who had a stem cell transplant for Fanconi anemia, so the T cells may come from the graft donor. Read as DNA, the sequence is TGTGCCAGCAGCCAAGATCGCGCAGGGACGAACTCCTACGAGCAGTACTTC. Its coded protein is CASSQDRAGTNSYEQYF.